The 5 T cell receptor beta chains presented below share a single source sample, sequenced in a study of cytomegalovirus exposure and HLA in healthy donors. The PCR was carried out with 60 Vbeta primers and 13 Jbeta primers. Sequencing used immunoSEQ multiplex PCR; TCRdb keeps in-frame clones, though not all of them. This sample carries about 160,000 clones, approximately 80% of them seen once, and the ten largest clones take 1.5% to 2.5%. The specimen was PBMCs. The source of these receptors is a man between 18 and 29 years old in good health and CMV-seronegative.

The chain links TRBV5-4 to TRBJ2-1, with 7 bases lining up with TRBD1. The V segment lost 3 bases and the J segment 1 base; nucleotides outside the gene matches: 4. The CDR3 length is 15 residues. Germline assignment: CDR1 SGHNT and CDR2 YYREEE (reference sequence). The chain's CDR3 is CASSSGQESYNEQFF. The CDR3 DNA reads TGTGCCAGCAGCTCCGGACAGGAGTCCTACAATGAGCAGTTCTTC.

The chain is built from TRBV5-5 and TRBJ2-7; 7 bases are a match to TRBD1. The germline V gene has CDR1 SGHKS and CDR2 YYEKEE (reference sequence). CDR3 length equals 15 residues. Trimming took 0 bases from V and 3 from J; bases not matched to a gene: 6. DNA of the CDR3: TGTGCCAGCAGCTTGGTTACCGGGACAGTCTACGAGCAGTACTTC. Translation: CASSLVTGTVYEQYF.

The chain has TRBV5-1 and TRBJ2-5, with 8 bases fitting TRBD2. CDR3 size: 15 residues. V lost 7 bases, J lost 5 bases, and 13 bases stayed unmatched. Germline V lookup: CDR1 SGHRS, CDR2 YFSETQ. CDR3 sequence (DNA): TGCGCCAGCCGGCCAGCGGGAGAGACATACGAGACCCAGTACTTC. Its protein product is CASRPAGETYETQYF.

The CDR3 DNA sequence: TGTGCCAGCAGCCACGGGGGTCCCACAGATACGCAGTATTTT. It yields the protein CASSHGGPTDTQYF. The chain has TRBV14 and TRBJ2-3, with D perhaps TRBD2 (6 bases). Germline loops: CDR1 SGHDN, CDR2 FVKESK. The CDR3 runs to 14 residues. Trimming took 3 bases from V and 2 from J, leaving 9 bases between them. Looking up the rest from reference TRBV14 and TRBJ2-3 gives the full variable domain: EAGVTQFPSHSVIEKGQTVTLRCDPISGHDNLYWYRRVMGKEIKFLLHFVKESKQDESGMPNNRFLAERTGGTYSTLKVQPAELEDSGVYFCASSHGGPTDTQYFGPGTRLTVL.

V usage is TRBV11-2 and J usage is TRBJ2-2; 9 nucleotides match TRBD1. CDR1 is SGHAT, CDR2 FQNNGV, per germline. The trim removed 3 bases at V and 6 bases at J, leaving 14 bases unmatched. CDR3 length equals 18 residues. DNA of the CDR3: TGTGCCAGCAGCTTTCTTACGTTAGGGACAGGGATCTCCGGGGAGCTGTTTTTT. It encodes CASSFLTLGTGISGELFF.